This TCR beta chain stems from a study of T cells in Graves' hyperthyroidism and ophthalmopathy. Amplification yielded TCR beta CDR3 regions, with RNA transcripts as the source. RT-PCR in the first round (using the HTBI primer set) targeted the TCR CDR3. TCRdb reprocessed the multiplex PCR reads via MiXCR and lists one record per CDR3 protein. The table records about 320,000 distinct CDR3 sequences, around 17% of them present only once. This clonotype was observed many times. V gave up 4 bases and J gave up 4 bases, with 14 bases separating them. The CDR3 sequence is 14 residues long. Germline V gene data show CDR1 as SGHRS and CDR2 as YFSETQ. Graves' hyperthyroidism showing no ophthalmopathy progression within 18 months was considered stable.

Material: blood. The receptor was derived from a man aged 25 to 40 with Graves' hyperthyroidism. The V gene is TRBV5-1, the J gene TRBJ1-2; unclear D gene. The CDR3 loop reads CASSPLEGSYGYTF. The CDR3 DNA follows: TGCGCCAGCAGCCCCTTGGAAGGGAGCTATGGCTACACCTTC.